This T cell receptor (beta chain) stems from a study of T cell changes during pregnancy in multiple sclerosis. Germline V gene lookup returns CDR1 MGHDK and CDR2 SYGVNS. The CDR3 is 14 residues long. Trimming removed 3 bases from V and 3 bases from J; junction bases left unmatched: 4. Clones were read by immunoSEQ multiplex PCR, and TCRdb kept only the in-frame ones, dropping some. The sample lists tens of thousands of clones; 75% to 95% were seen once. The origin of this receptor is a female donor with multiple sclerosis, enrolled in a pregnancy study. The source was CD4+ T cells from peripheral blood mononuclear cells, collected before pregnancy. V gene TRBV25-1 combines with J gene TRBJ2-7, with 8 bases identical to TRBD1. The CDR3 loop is CASSEAGGGYEQYF. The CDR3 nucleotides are TGTGCCAGCAGTGAGGCAGGGGGCGGCTACGAGCAGTACTTC.